These 10 T cell receptor beta chains originate from one sample sequenced in a study of blood T cell repertoires in COVID-19. Only in-frame clones appear in the TCRdb table, and some are missing; sequencing was by immunoSEQ multiplex PCR. The profile shows 250,000 to 300,000 clones, 80% to 90% of them singletons. Material: PBMCs or T cells enriched from blood (not recorded which). Every receptor here comes from a woman aged 45-59 years who had recovered from COVID-19.

The chain uses TRBV5-1 and TRBJ1-4, with 7 bases aligning to TRBD1. V was pared by 4 bases and J by 8 bases, with 8 bases of the junction left unmatched. The germline V gene has CDR1 SGHRS and CDR2 YFSETQ. The CDR3 sequence is 14 residues long. The CDR3 sequence: CASSPTGFEEKLFF. CDR3 nucleotide sequence: TGCGCCAGCAGCCCGACAGGGTTTGAGGAAAAACTGTTTTTT.

The V call is TRBV6-5, the J call TRBJ1-1; D possibly corresponds to TRBD1 (5 bases). This CDR3 comprises 12 residues. Between the trimmed V and J ends, which lost 10 bases and 1 base, there was a span of 10 bases. Per germline, CDR1 MNHEY and CDR2 SVGAGI. The CDR3 bases are TGTGCCACCACTACAGGGAACACTGAAGCTTTCTTT. Translation gives CATTTGNTEAFF.

The chain recombines TRBV28 with TRBJ2-1; 7 bases fit TRBD2. CDR1 MDHEN and CDR2 SYDVKM come from the germline V gene. The CDR3 contains 18 residues. Trimming at V came to 0 bases and at J to 3 bases, leaving 11 bases not matched to a gene. The CDR3 bases are TGTGCCAGCAGTTTATGGTCATTGGAAGAGCGGGACTACAATGAGCAGTTCTTC. Its protein is CASSLWSLEERDYNEQFF.

The J gene is TRBJ2-1, the V gene TRBV15; 8 positions match TRBD1. V lost 2 bases and J lost 8; bases outside the gene matches: 11. Germline CDR1 and CDR2: LNHNV and YYDKDF (reference sequence). The CDR3 has 16 residues. The CDR3 loop is CATSRRSGQGSDEQFF. CDR3 nucleotides: TGTGCCACCAGCAGACGCTCAGGACAGGGTAGCGATGAGCAGTTCTTC.

The gene calls are TRBV11-3 and TRBJ2-3; TRBD2 aligns across 7 bases. V was clipped by 1 base and J by 2 bases; unmatched bases: 3. The germline gives CDR1 SGHNT, CDR2 YENEEA. The CDR3 is made up of 15 amino acids. The CDR3 DNA sequence: TGTGCCAGCAGCTTAGGTAGCGGGTCCACAGATACGCAGTATTTT. It is translated as CASSLGSGSTDTQYF.

This rearrangement joins TRBV18 to TRBJ1-2; TRBD1 matches at 7 bases. There are 15 residues in the CDR3. Germline V lookup: CDR1 KGHSH, CDR2 LQKENI. J gave up 2 bases and V 0 bases, and 3 bases lay outside the gene matches. The CDR3 coding sequence is TGTGCCAGCTCACCACCGGGGACAGCGAACTATGGCTACACCTTC. This sequence encodes CASSPPGTANYGYTF.

This clone has just one count. The genes are TRBV9 and TRBJ2-1; 8 nucleotides line up with TRBD2. Germline V CDR1 and CDR2: SGDLS, YYNGEE. V lost 4 bases, J lost 3 bases, and 18 bases stayed unmatched. CDR3 length equals 19 residues. The CDR3 DNA reads TGTGCCAGCAGCCCCAAACTCGGGCTAGCGGGTAGTATCTACAATGAGCAGTTCTTC. It yields the protein CASSPKLGLAGSIYNEQFF.

V is TRBV7-9 and J is TRBJ2-4, with no clear D. The CDR3 spans 16 residues. Deletions cut 4 bases from V and 0 bases from J, with 13 bases between. Germline CDR1 SEHNR, CDR2 FQNEAQ (reference sequence). In DNA form, the CDR3 reads TGTGCCAGCAGCTCGACGGGTTTTCTAGCCAAAAACATTCAGTACTTC. Protein product: CASSSTGFLAKNIQYF.

This chain links TRBV5-1 with TRBJ1-6; the match to TRBD1 covers 9 bases. J gave up 15 bases and V 3 bases, and 4 bases lay outside the gene matches. This CDR3 is 12 amino acids long. Germline CDR1 is SGHRS and CDR2 is YFSETQ. The CDR3: CASSSDRGDLHF. In DNA form, the CDR3 reads TGCGCCAGCAGCTCGGACAGGGGCGACCTCCACTTT.

J is TRBJ2-1 and V is TRBV20-1, with TRBD2 identical over 12 bases. V shed 3 bases and J 7 bases; nucleotides not matched to a gene: 10. The CDR3 is made up of 16 amino acids. CDR1 is DFQATT and CDR2 is SNEGSKA in the germline V gene (reference sequence). CDR3 sequence: CSASSLTSGSLNEQFF. The CDR3 region has the DNA TGCAGTGCTAGTTCTTTGACTAGCGGGAGTCTAAATGAGCAGTTCTTC.